This TCR beta chain was obtained from a study of beta chain features in type 1 diabetes. Study results and limitations: Insertion counts at VDJ junctions were lower in type 1 diabetes patients, who also showed more deletions there. Since sequencing was performed on cDNA, cells with high TCR expression could be over-represented.

Sequencing targeted expressed TCRB transcripts, as all isolated RNA had been reverse transcribed. The repertoire was sequenced with immunoSEQ multiplex PCR; TCRdb's copy has only in-frame clones and lacks some. The sample consists of 350,000 to 450,000 clones, approximately 15% of them appearing once. Remarks on this clone: The antigen is unknown. The same CDR3 can be traced to other DNA sequences in this sample.

Germline lookup yields CDR1 SGHTA and CDR2 FQGTGA. V was pared by 5 bases and J by 4 bases, with 5 bases of the junction left unmatched. The CDR3 runs to 16 residues. This TCR derives from a woman aged 18-35 years in good health. Sequencing was done on a sample of naive CD4+ T cells from blood. The V gene is TRBV7-3, the J gene TRBJ2-3, with TRBD2 identical over 14 bases. CDR3 in DNA: TGTGCCAGCAGCCTAGGACTAGCGGGAGGATCAGATACGCAGTATTTT. It encodes CASSLGLAGGSDTQYF.